The TCR beta chain under discussion was sequenced for a study of T cell clonotyping in hematopoietic cell transplantation. Sample time point: recipient sample about 28 days before transplant, after cytoreduction. The protocol was immunoSEQ multiplex PCR, while the TCRdb copy is restricted to in-frame clones and leaves out a portion. The sample lists roughly 50,000 clones, around 86% occurring once. This CDR3 has 15 amino acids. The ends were cut back, 2 bases at V and 6 bases at J, with 14 bases in the middle. Per the germline V gene, CDR1 is MDHEN and CDR2 is SYDVKM. The chain joins TRBV28 to TRBJ1-5; a possible D gene is TRBD1 (5 bases). This TCR came from a man in his 60s with biphenotypic leukemia. Some clones in this sample may be carry-over from other donors' samples. Here the sequenced sample was peripheral blood mononuclear cells, taken before stem cell transplant. The CDR3 DNA sequence: TGTGCCAGCAGTTTAGGGGCGCCCGGGCGTCAGCCCCAGCATTTT. Amino acid sequence: CASSLGAPGRQPQHF. Based on the CDR3 plus reference TRBV28 and TRBJ1-5, the full variable domain is DVKVTQSSRYLVKRTGEKVFLECVQDMDHENMFWYRQDPGLGLRLIYFSYDVKMKEKGDIPEGYSVSREKKERFSLILESASTNQTSMYLCASSLGAPGRQPQHFGDGTRLSIL.